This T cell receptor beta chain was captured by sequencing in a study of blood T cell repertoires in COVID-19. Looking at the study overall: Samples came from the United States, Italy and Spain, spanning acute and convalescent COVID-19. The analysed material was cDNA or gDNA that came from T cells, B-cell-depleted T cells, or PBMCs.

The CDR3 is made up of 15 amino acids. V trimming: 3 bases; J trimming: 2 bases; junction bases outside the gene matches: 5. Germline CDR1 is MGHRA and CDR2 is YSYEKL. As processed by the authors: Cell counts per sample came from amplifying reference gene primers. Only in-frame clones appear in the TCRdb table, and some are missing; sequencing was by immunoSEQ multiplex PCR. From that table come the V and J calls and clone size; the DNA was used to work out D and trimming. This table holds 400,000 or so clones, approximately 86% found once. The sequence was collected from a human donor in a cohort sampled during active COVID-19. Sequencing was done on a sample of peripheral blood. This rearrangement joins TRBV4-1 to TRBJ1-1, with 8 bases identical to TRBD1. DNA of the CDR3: TGCGCCAGCAGCCAGCCCACAGGGGGAAACACTGAAGCTTTCTTT. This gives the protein CASSQPTGGNTEAFF.